The source of this T cell receptor beta chain is a study of OX40 agonist ivuxolimab in advanced cancers. Study at large: A mean age of about 59 years, range about 20 to 85, was recorded, and 70% to 85% were male. Notes on the study in general: On average, a greater number of expanded clones characterised CD8+ T cells relative to CD4+.

The assay was immunoSEQ multiplex PCR, and TCRdb's table has in-frame clones only and misses some. The sample contains about 20,000 clones, 65% to 85% of which appear only once. Germline lookup yields CDR1 SGHTA and CDR2 FQGNSA. This CDR3 has 15 residues. Trimming at V came to 1 base and at J to 5 bases, leaving 4 bases not matched to a gene. Of note for this clone: Its antigen is unknown.

The material sequenced was CD4+ or CD8+ T cells sorted from blood, taken in a trial of the OX40 agonist ivuxolimab. The rearrangement uses TRBV7-2 and TRBJ1-2; 10 bases align to TRBD1. The TCR sequence derives from an adult with an advanced solid tumor such as melanoma, head and neck, liver or kidney cancer. The CDR3 nucleotides are TGTGCCAGCAGCTTAGGACAGGGGGCGGGGTATGGCTACACCTTC. This codes for CASSLGQGAGYGYTF.